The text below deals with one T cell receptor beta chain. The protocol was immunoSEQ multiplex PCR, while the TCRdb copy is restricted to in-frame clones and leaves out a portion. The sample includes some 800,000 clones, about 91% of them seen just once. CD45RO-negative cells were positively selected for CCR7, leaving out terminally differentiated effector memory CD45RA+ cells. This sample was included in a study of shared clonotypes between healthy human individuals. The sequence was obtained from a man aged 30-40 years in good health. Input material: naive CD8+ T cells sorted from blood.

CDR3 DNA: TGTGCCAGCAGTTCCACAGTTGCAACTAATGAAAAACTGTTTTTT. This sequence encodes CASSSTVATNEKLFF. V and J are TRBV28 and TRBJ1-4; D is undetermined. CDR3 length: 15 residues. Per germline, CDR1 MDHEN and CDR2 SYDVKM. The ends were cut back, 4 bases at V and 0 bases at J, with 9 bases in the middle.